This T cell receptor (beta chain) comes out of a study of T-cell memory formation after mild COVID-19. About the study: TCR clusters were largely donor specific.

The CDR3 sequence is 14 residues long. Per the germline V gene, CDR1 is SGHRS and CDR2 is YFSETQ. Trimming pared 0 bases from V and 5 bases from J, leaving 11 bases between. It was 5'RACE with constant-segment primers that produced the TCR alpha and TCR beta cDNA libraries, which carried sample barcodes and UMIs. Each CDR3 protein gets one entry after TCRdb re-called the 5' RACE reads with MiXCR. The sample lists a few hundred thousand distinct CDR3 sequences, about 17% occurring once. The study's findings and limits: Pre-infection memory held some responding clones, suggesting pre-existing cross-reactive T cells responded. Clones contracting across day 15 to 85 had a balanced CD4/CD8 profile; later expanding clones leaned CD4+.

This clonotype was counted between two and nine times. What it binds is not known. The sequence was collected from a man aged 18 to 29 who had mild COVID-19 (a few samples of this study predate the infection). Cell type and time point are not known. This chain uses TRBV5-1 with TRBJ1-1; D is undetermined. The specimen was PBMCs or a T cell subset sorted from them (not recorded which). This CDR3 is CASSLGSVQTEAFF. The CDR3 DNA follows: TGCGCCAGCAGCTTGGGATCGGTTCAGACTGAAGCTTTCTTT.